These T cell receptor beta chains were read from a single sample in a study of CD8 T cells in Susac syndrome. TCRdb re-analysed the immunoSEQ multiplex PCR reads in MiXCR, keeping a single row per CDR3 protein. The sample holds some 450,000 distinct CDR3 sequences; more than 80% are singletons and the top ten take roughly 0.11%. The sample was CD8+ T cells from PBMCs. These receptors were taken from a human donor with multiple sclerosis. Each CDR3 is given with its conserved first and last residue. Fields, in order: J gene, D gene, V gene, clone size, CDR3 protein, CDR3 DNA. A D gene is named only where the DNA matches it firmly. Rows may omit the clone size; those that give it use once, few, many or a size class.

j_call: TRBJ2-1; d_call: TRBD2; v_call: TRBV27; clone_size: .; cdr3_aa: CASSLPTSELAGGSSYNEQFF; cdr3_nt: TGTGCCAGCAGCTTACCCACTAGTGAATTAGCGGGGGGATCCTCCTACAATGAGCAGTTCTTC
j_call: TRBJ1-1; d_call: TRBD1; v_call: TRBV4-1; clone_size: few; cdr3_aa: CASSHAAGQGYDTEAFF; cdr3_nt: TGCGCCAGCAGTCACGCGGCGGGACAGGGTTATGACACTGAAGCTTTCTTT
j_call: TRBJ2-2; d_call: .; v_call: TRBV6-5; clone_size: once; cdr3_aa: CASSYSGGDDGELFF; cdr3_nt: TGTGCCAGCAGTTACTCAGGGGGGGACGACGGGGAGCTGTTTTTT
j_call: TRBJ2-7; d_call: .; v_call: TRBV7-2; clone_size: .; cdr3_aa: CASSLYLGYEQYF; cdr3_nt: TGTGCCAGCAGCTTATATTTGGGGTACGAGCAGTACTTC
j_call: TRBJ2-5; d_call: TRBD2; v_call: TRBV6-1; clone_size: .; cdr3_aa: CASSEYVRTSVQETQYF; cdr3_nt: TGTGCCAGCAGTGAATACGTCCGGACTAGCGTGCAGGAGACCCAGTACTTC
j_call: TRBJ2-7; d_call: TRBD1; v_call: TRBV19; clone_size: .; cdr3_aa: CASGQGYEQYF; cdr3_nt: TGTGCCAGCGGACAGGGGTACGAGCAGTACTTC
j_call: TRBJ2-1; d_call: .; v_call: TRBV11-2; clone_size: .; cdr3_aa: CASTPFGANEQFF; cdr3_nt: TGTGCCAGCACCCCGTTTGGGGCGAATGAGCAGTTCTTC
j_call: TRBJ2-7; d_call: .; v_call: TRBV27; clone_size: few; cdr3_aa: CASSLSADYEQYF; cdr3_nt: TGTGCCAGCAGTTTATCGGCAGACTACGAGCAGTACTTC
j_call: TRBJ1-5; d_call: .; v_call: TRBV9; clone_size: .; cdr3_aa: CASSVATGAGSKNQPQHF; cdr3_nt: TGTGCCAGCAGCGTAGCTACGGGGGCCGGCTCGAAAAATCAGCCCCAGCATTTT
j_call: TRBJ2-2; d_call: TRBD2; v_call: TRBV18; clone_size: .; cdr3_aa: CASSPDSRTSVSGELFF; cdr3_nt: TGTGCCAGCTCACCGGACAGCAGGACTAGCGTGTCCGGGGAGCTGTTTTTT
j_call: TRBJ2-4; d_call: .; v_call: TRBV6-4; clone_size: .; cdr3_aa: CASRGGNLAKNIQYF; cdr3_nt: TGTGCCAGCAGAGGCGGGAACCTAGCCAAAAACATTCAGTACTTC
j_call: TRBJ2-5; d_call: TRBD2; v_call: TRBV24-1; clone_size: .; cdr3_aa: CATSERTRGGVETQYF; cdr3_nt: TGTGCCACCAGTGAGCGGACGCGGGGGGGTGTGGAGACCCAGTACTTC
j_call: TRBJ2-7; d_call: .; v_call: TRBV20-1; clone_size: .; cdr3_aa: CSASGLADGLEQYF; cdr3_nt: TGCAGTGCTAGTGGGCTCGCTGACGGACTGGAGCAGTACTTC
j_call: TRBJ1-3; d_call: .; v_call: TRBV29-1; clone_size: .; cdr3_aa: CSASKDLSGNTIYF; cdr3_nt: TGCAGCGCCAGCAAGGACCTCTCTGGAAACACCATATATTTT
j_call: TRBJ1-1; d_call: .; v_call: TRBV6-5; clone_size: .; cdr3_aa: CASRIKGEAFF; cdr3_nt: TGTGCCAGCAGGATTAAGGGTGAAGCTTTCTTT
j_call: TRBJ1-5; d_call: .; v_call: TRBV15; clone_size: .; cdr3_aa: CATSRELDLKGGQPQHF; cdr3_nt: TGTGCCACCAGCAGAGAGCTGGACTTAAAAGGGGGTCAGCCCCAGCATTTT
j_call: TRBJ1-1; d_call: .; v_call: TRBV7-9; clone_size: .; cdr3_aa: CASETENTEAFF; cdr3_nt: TGTGCCAGCGAGACAGAGAACACTGAAGCTTTCTTT
j_call: TRBJ2-1; d_call: TRBD1; v_call: TRBV6-2/TRBV6-3; clone_size: .; cdr3_aa: CASNTGTGVYHEQFF; cdr3_nt: TGTGCCAGCAATACGGGGACAGGGGTGTACCATGAGCAGTTCTTC
j_call: TRBJ2-2; d_call: TRBD1; v_call: TRBV20-1; clone_size: .; cdr3_aa: CSARAAPRTGVYTGELFF; cdr3_nt: TGCAGTGCTAGAGCAGCCCCTCGGACAGGGGTATATACCGGGGAGCTGTTTTTT
j_call: TRBJ2-5; d_call: TRBD2; v_call: TRBV19; clone_size: .; cdr3_aa: CASSTGTSGGAATQYF; cdr3_nt: TGTGCCAGTAGTACCGGGACTAGCGGGGGGGCCGCGACCCAGTACTTC